Listed below are T cell receptor beta chains from one sample, sequenced in a study of tumor-infiltrating lymphocytes in primary liver carcinoma. TCRdb fed the multiplex PCR reads into MiXCR, producing one record per CDR3 protein. This sample has approximately 330,000 distinct CDR3 sequences, with less than 70% found just once. Source material: peripheral blood. These receptor sequences come from a man between 35 and 55 years old with primary liver carcinoma and hepatitis B virus infection. CDR3s include the opening cysteine and the closing phenylalanine or tryptophan. The D gene is left open where the match is weak. Size tells how often a clone was seen (once, few, many) or the class of an expanded clone, and some rows leave it out.

v_gene: TRBV5-1
d_gene: -
j_gene: TRBJ1-1
abundance: few
CDR3nt: TGCGCCAGCAGCTTGGAGGCAGGGGTCGAAGGGACTGAAGCTTTCTTT
CDR3aa: CASSLEAGVEGTEAFF

v_gene: TRBV11-2
d_gene: TRBD1
j_gene: TRBJ2-1
abundance: -
CDR3nt: TGTGCCAGCAGCCTCGGGACAGAAATCCCCTATGAGCAGTTCTTC
CDR3aa: CASSLGTEIPYEQFF

v_gene: TRBV5-1
d_gene: TRBD1
j_gene: TRBJ1-4
abundance: -
CDR3nt: TGCGCCAGCAGCCAGGGACAGGGAAAGAATGAAAAACTGTTTTTT
CDR3aa: CASSQGQGKNEKLFF

v_gene: TRBV5-6
d_gene: TRBD1
j_gene: TRBJ2-7
abundance: -
CDR3nt: TGTGCCAGCAGTCACGCCGGGACAGGGGCTGGCGAGCAGTACTTC
CDR3aa: CASSHAGTGAGEQYF

v_gene: TRBV12-3/TRBV12-4
d_gene: -
j_gene: TRBJ1-3
abundance: -
CDR3nt: TGTGCCCGCAGTTTACGGACAGCTGGAAACACCATATATTTT
CDR3aa: CARSLRTAGNTIYF

v_gene: TRBV11-2
d_gene: TRBD1
j_gene: TRBJ2-1
abundance: -
CDR3nt: TGTGCCAGCAGCTTACGGCAGGGGGCGTCCTACAATGAGAAGTTATTC
CDR3aa: CASSLRQGASYNEKLF

v_gene: TRBV12-3/TRBV12-4
d_gene: -
j_gene: TRBJ2-1
abundance: -
CDR3nt: TGTGCCAGCAGTCTTAGCGTTAGCTCCTACAATGAGCACTTCTTC
CDR3aa: CASSLSVSSYNEHFF

v_gene: TRBV14
d_gene: TRBD2
j_gene: TRBJ2-3
abundance: -
CDR3nt: TGTGTCAGCAGCCAAGAACTAGCGGGAGGTGGGTATACGCAGTATTTT
CDR3aa: CVSSQELAGGGYTQYF

v_gene: TRBV11-2
d_gene: -
j_gene: TRBJ2-2
abundance: -
CDR3nt: TGTGCCAGCAGCTTAGTAGCCCTACATGTTGATACCGGGGCCGGGGAGCTGTTTTTT
CDR3aa: CASSLVALHVDTGAGELFF

v_gene: TRBV6-2/TRBV6-3
d_gene: -
j_gene: TRBJ2-7
abundance: few
CDR3nt: TGTGCCAGCAGCCACCTTAGAAACGACCAGTACTTC
CDR3aa: CASSHLRNDQYF

v_gene: TRBV5-4
d_gene: TRBD1
j_gene: TRBJ1-2
abundance: many
CDR3nt: TGTGCCAGCAGCTTGCGACAGGGGGCGCAGTACCCGGGCGGCTACACCTTC
CDR3aa: CASSLRQGAQYPGGYTF

v_gene: TRBV11-2
d_gene: TRBD2
j_gene: TRBJ2-7
abundance: -
CDR3nt: TGTGCCAGCGGCCAGCGACTAGCGGATTACGAGCAGTACTTC
CDR3aa: CASGQRLADYEQYF

v_gene: TRBV19
d_gene: -
j_gene: TRBJ2-6
abundance: -
CDR3nt: TGTGCCAGTAGCAAGCAAGGGTCCTCTGGGGCCAACATCCTGACTTTC
CDR3aa: CASSKQGSSGANILTF

v_gene: TRBV11-2
d_gene: -
j_gene: TRBJ1-6
abundance: -
CDR3nt: TGCGCCAGCAGCCCCCCGGGGTCACCCCTCCTCTTT
CDR3aa: CASSPPGSPLLF

v_gene: TRBV6-8
d_gene: -
j_gene: TRBJ2-4
abundance: many
CDR3nt: TGTGCCAGCAGTTACGCGAAAGTTCAGTACTTC
CDR3aa: CASSYAKVQYF

v_gene: TRBV11-2
d_gene: -
j_gene: TRBJ2-5
abundance: -
CDR3nt: TGTGCCAGCAGCTTCATCTCGGGGGCTGGGGAGATCCAGTACTTC
CDR3aa: CASSFISGAGEIQYF

v_gene: TRBV6-6
d_gene: -
j_gene: TRBJ2-3
abundance: few
CDR3nt: TGTGCCAGCAGTTACTCGAGGACCACAGATACGCAGTATTTT
CDR3aa: CASSYSRTTDTQYF

v_gene: TRBV28
d_gene: TRBD1
j_gene: TRBJ1-1
abundance: -
CDR3nt: TGTGCCAGCCGTCAACTAGGGACAGACAGAGAAGCTTTCTTT
CDR3aa: CASRQLGTDREAFF

v_gene: TRBV5-1
d_gene: TRBD1
j_gene: TRBJ2-3
abundance: -
CDR3nt: TGCGCCAGCAGCCTCGGACAGGGTCTCACGAACACAGATACGCAGTATTTT
CDR3aa: CASSLGQGLTNTDTQYF

v_gene: TRBV11-2
d_gene: -
j_gene: TRBJ2-5
abundance: -
CDR3nt: TGTGCAAGCAGCTTACAAGGTACCAGGGAGGTGACCCAGTACTTC
CDR3aa: CASSLQGTREVTQYF

v_gene: TRBV13
d_gene: -
j_gene: TRBJ2-7
abundance: -
CDR3nt: TGTCCCAGCAGCTTACCGAGCGTCTCCTACGAGCAGTACTTC
CDR3aa: CPSSLPSVSYEQYF

v_gene: TRBV6-2/TRBV6-3
d_gene: -
j_gene: TRBJ2-7
abundance: -
CDR3nt: TGTGCCAGCAGGCCCACGGCAGGGTACGAGCAGTACTTC
CDR3aa: CASRPTAGYEQYF

v_gene: TRBV28
d_gene: -
j_gene: TRBJ2-1
abundance: many
CDR3nt: TGTGCCAGCAGTGACTACAATGAGCAGTTCTTC
CDR3aa: CASSDYNEQFF

v_gene: TRBV11-2
d_gene: -
j_gene: TRBJ1-1
abundance: -
CDR3nt: TGTGTCAGCAGCTTAGAGACATACGCAACTTTCTTT
CDR3aa: CVSSLETYATFF

v_gene: TRBV6-6
d_gene: -
j_gene: TRBJ2-5
abundance: -
CDR3nt: TGTGCCAGCAGTTTCCCGAACGGGACAGAGACCCAGTACTTC
CDR3aa: CASSFPNGTETQYF

v_gene: TRBV4-2
d_gene: TRBD1
j_gene: TRBJ2-1
abundance: -
CDR3nt: TGTGCCAGCAACCCAGGACAGGGAAACTACAATGAGCAGTTCTTC
CDR3aa: CASNPGQGNYNEQFF

v_gene: TRBV5-4
d_gene: -
j_gene: TRBJ2-1
abundance: -
CDR3nt: TGTGCCAGCCTGGGGACACACGAGCGGTTCTTC
CDR3aa: CASLGTHERFF

v_gene: TRBV2
d_gene: -
j_gene: TRBJ2-7
abundance: -
CDR3nt: TGTGCCAGCACTGACGGGCAGGACGAGCAGTACTTC
CDR3aa: CASTDGQDEQYF

v_gene: TRBV11-3
d_gene: TRBD2
j_gene: TRBJ2-1
abundance: many
CDR3nt: TGTGCCAGCAGCCGGGGACTAGCGGGAGGGCATCTCAATGAGCAGTTCTTC
CDR3aa: CASSRGLAGGHLNEQFF

v_gene: TRBV29-1
d_gene: -
j_gene: TRBJ2-2
abundance: many
CDR3nt: TGCAGCGTTCGAAATAGTGGCACCGGGGAGCTGTTTTTT
CDR3aa: CSVRNSGTGELFF

v_gene: TRBV30
d_gene: -
j_gene: TRBJ2-4
abundance: -
CDR3nt: TGTGCCTGGAGTCAATCGGGAGTTTTGGTCAAAAACATTCAGTACTTC
CDR3aa: CAWSQSGVLVKNIQYF